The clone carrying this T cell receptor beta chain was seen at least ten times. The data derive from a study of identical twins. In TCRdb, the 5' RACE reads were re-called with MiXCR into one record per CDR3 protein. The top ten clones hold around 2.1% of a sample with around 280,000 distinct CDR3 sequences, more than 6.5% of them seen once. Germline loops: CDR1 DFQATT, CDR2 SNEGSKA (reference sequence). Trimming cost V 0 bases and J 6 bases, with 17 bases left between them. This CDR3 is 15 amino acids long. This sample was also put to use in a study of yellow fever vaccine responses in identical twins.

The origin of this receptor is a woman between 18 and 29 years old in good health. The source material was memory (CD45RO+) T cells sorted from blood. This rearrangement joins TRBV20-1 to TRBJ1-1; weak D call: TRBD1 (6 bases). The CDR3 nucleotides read TGCAGTGCTAGAGATAGTAGGGACACCGGGCCTGAAGCTTTCTTT. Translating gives CSARDSRDTGPEAFF.